This note documents a single TCR beta chain sequence. Authors' processing steps: Scientists estimated how many nucleated cells there were by amplifying reference gene primers. The repertoire was sequenced with immunoSEQ multiplex PCR; TCRdb's copy has only in-frame clones and lacks some. V and J calls and clone size are those listed in that table; D and trimming were worked out from the DNA. The table has 140,000 to 150,000 clones, approximately 81% seen once; the top ten hold around 40%. From germline, CDR1 is MNHEY and CDR2 SVGAGI. The V end was cut by 6 bases, the J end by 3 bases, with 11 bases between. The CDR3 spans 14 residues. These data originate in a study of blood T cell repertoires in COVID-19.

This chain joins TRBV6-5 and TRBJ1-4; D is undetermined. The clonotype originates from a human donor in a cohort sampled during active COVID-19. The specimen was peripheral blood. The CDR3 DNA follows: TGTGCCAGCAGCCCCCTCTCAGCTAATGAAAAACTGTTTTTT. Its translation is CASSPLSANEKLFF.